This T cell receptor (beta chain) was observed in a study of shared clonotypes between healthy human individuals. Study-level background: Ranging from 18 to 49 in age, donors were a couple of women and a few men.

Using immunoSEQ multiplex PCR, the repertoire was profiled, and TCRdb retains in-frame clones only, with some absent. In the table there are 950,000 to 1,100,000 clones, around three quarters of which are singletons. This CDR3 is 15 amino acids long. V lost 2 bases to trimming and J lost 7 bases; unmatched junction nucleotides: 7. The V gene's germline CDR1 is MNHEY and CDR2 SMNVEV (reference sequence). Splitting the CD4+ cells yielded a CD45RA+ naive subset and a CD45RA-negative memory subset. The clonotype originates from a man younger than 35 in good health. Some clones in this sample may be carry-over from other donors' samples. The sample taken for sequencing was memory CD4+ T cells from PBMCs. This sample's subset: CD45RA-negative fraction. The rearrangement joins TRBV27 to TRBJ1-1; the match to TRBD1 covers 10 bases. Here the CDR3 reads CASSLLGQGRGEAFF. The CDR3 nucleotides read TGTGCCAGCAGTTTACTGGGACAGGGGAGGGGTGAAGCTTTCTTT.